The source of this T cell receptor (beta chain) is a study of shared clonotypes between healthy human individuals. In the study overall: Donors were a couple of women and three men aged 18 to 49.

Authors' data handling: Without quality scores, immunoSEQ junctional reads could not be filtered like full-length reads. Data came from immunoSEQ multiplex PCR; TCRdb stores just in-frame clones and leaves some out. The D gene and trimming were derived from the DNA, and the V and J assignments and clone size from that table. The sample comprises a few million clones, around nine tenths of which are singletons, and under 0.15% rests with the top ten. This clone appeared a single time. There are 14 residues in the CDR3. V was trimmed by 4 bases and J by 7 bases, leaving 17 bases between them. Germline V CDR1 and CDR2: MNHNY, SVGAGI (reference sequence).

The chain recombines TRBV6-6 with TRBJ2-7; TRBD2 is a possible D gene (6 bases). The source material was naive CD4+ T cells sorted from blood. Subset: CD45RA+ positively selected. The receptor was isolated from a man younger than 35 in good health. The DNA of the CDR3 is TGTGCCAGCAGTTCCGGGCCCCTCCGGGGGGAGCAGTACTTC. Protein product: CASSSGPLRGEQYF.